These 18 T cell receptor beta chains originate from one sample sequenced in a study of T-cell reconstitution after alpha-beta-depleted transplantation in children. A library of TCRbeta sequences, prepared with unique molecular identifiers, was generated. TCRdb re-called the PCR reads through MiXCR, storing one row per CDR3 protein. The table has 400,000 to 500,000 distinct CDR3 sequences, roughly 11% seen once. Source: PBMCs from the stem cell graft donor, taken from the stem cell graft. The receptors were gathered from a human donor who donated a stem cell graft to a child with acute myeloid leukemia.

On this clonotype: This clone may be a read error of a much larger clone one base away. The rearrangement uses TRBV6-5 and TRBJ2-1; a weak D match, TRBD2 (7 bases). The CDR3 has 16 amino acids. CDR1 MNHEY and CDR2 SVGAGI come from the germline V gene. This chain's CDR3 is CASSYSEGGSYTEQFF. The CDR3 coding sequence is TGTGCCAGCAGTTACTCAGAGGGGGGGTCCTACACTGAGCAGTTCTTC.

This clonotype was observed once. A read error may explain this, as a much larger clone is one base away. The chain is built from TRBV20-1 and TRBJ2-7; D is possibly TRBD2 (7 bases). V was trimmed by 1 base and J by 1 base, leaving 14 bases between them. CDR3 length equals 15 residues. From germline, CDR1 is DFQATT and CDR2 SNEGSKA (reference sequence). CDR3 amino acids: CSARGGPSGSYEQYF. The CDR3 coding sequence is TGCAGTGCTAGAGGGGGGCCTAGCGGATCCTACGAGCAGTACTTC.

This clonotype has only a few counts. The chain joins TRBV2 to TRBJ2-5; 7 bases map to TRBD1. The germline V gene encodes CDR1 SNHLY and CDR2 FYNNEI. J lost 5 bases, V lost 9 bases, and 9 bases had no gene match. The CDR3 consists of 13 residues. The CDR3 nucleotides read TGTGCCAGGACAGGGTCTCCTGAGGAGACCCAGTACTTC. Residues: CARTGSPEETQYF.

This clonotype was observed a few times. V is TRBV12-3 or TRBV12-4 and J is TRBJ2-1; the match to TRBD2 covers 10 bases. With 2 bases clipped from V and 9 bases from J, the junction kept 7 bases outside the gene matches. This CDR3 has 15 amino acids. Here the CDR3 reads CASSLSASGRVEQFF. CDR3 DNA sequence: TGTGCCAGCAGTTTATCGGCTAGCGGGAGAGTTGAGCAGTTCTTC.

This clonotype occurred a few times. Here the CDR3 reads CASSRWLAGVSASTGELFF. The CDR3 DNA follows: TGTGCCAGCAGCAGGTGGCTAGCGGGAGTTTCAGCGAGCACCGGGGAGCTGTTTTTT. The gene calls are TRBV11-2 and TRBJ2-2; TRBD2 aligns across 10 bases. Germline values: CDR1 SGHAT, CDR2 FQNNGV. The trim removed 5 bases at V and 4 bases at J, leaving 16 bases unmatched. The CDR3 sequence is 19 residues long. Together with reference TRBV11-2 and TRBJ2-2, the CDR3 gives the full variable domain: EAGVAQSPRYKIIEKRQSVAFWCNPISGHATLYWYQQILGQGPKLLIQFQNNGVVDDSQLPKDRFSAERLKGVDSTLKIQPAKLEDSAVYLCASSRWLAGVSASTGELFFGEGSRLTVL.

V usage is TRBV27 and J usage is TRBJ2-1, with no clear D. V was clipped by 11 bases and J by 8 bases, with 13 bases between them. The CDR3 is 11 amino acids. Germline CDR1 is MNHEY and CDR2 is SMNVEV (reference sequence). CDR3 DNA: TGTGCCCCCGGTACAGTCGATGAGCAGTTCTTC. This encodes CAPGTVDEQFF.

This clonotype was seen more than once but under ten times. The genes are TRBV7-9 and TRBJ2-7; D is undetermined. Germline assignment: CDR1 SEHNR and CDR2 FQNEAQ (reference sequence). The CDR3 loop spans 12 amino acids. V lost 3 bases to trimming and J lost 6 bases, with 9 bases between them. The CDR3 DNA follows: TGTGCCAGCAGCTTTGCAGGTCTCGAGCAGTACGTC. This encodes CASSFAGLEQYV.

V and J are TRBV4-3 and TRBJ2-1; the match to TRBD2 covers 8 bases. CDR3 size: 16 residues. J gave up 8 bases and V 8 bases, and 17 bases lay outside the gene matches. Germline V CDR1 and CDR2: LGHNA, YSLEER. This chain's CDR3 is CASAKGTGTRSDEQFF. The CDR3 region has the DNA TGCGCCAGCGCTAAGGGCACCGGGACTAGGTCTGATGAGCAGTTCTTC.

The V gene is TRBV12-3 or TRBV12-4, the J gene TRBJ2-5; no definite D call. Trimming left V 6 bases short and J 2 bases short, with 10 bases between. The CDR3 is 13 residues long. The CDR3 DNA follows: TGTGCCAGCAGCAATAGAAGACAAGAGACCCAGTACTTC. As protein: CASSNRRQETQYF.

This clonotype was seen only a few times. The chain recombines TRBV7-2 with TRBJ2-2; D call uncertain. Germline V gene sequence: CDR1 SGHTA, CDR2 FQGNSA. Trimming pared 3 bases from V and 0 bases from J, leaving 8 bases between. There are 15 residues in the CDR3. The CDR3 spells CASSLLTANTGELFF. CDR3 in DNA: TGTGCCAGCAGCTTGCTTACCGCGAACACCGGGGAGCTGTTTTTT.

This clonotype came up many times. The J gene is TRBJ2-5, the V gene TRBV20-1, with D maybe TRBD1 (7 bases). This CDR3 contains 13 residues. Trimming cost V 6 bases and J 3 bases, with 14 bases left between them. Germline CDR1 DFQATT, CDR2 SNEGSKA (reference sequence). The CDR3 DNA sequence: TGCAGTGCCACGACAGGGACTGAAGAGACCCAGTACTTC. Translation: CSATTGTEETQYF.

This clonotype was observed once. V and J are TRBV6-1 and TRBJ1-2; 10 bases line up with TRBD1. V lost 4 bases and J lost 2; bases outside the gene matches: 7. This CDR3 has 16 residues. The germline V gene has CDR1 MNHNS and CDR2 SASEGT. The CDR3 coding sequence is TGTGCCAGCAGTGCTGGACAGGGGGGAACAAACTATGGCTACACCTTC. It is translated as CASSAGQGGTNYGYTF.

At least ten counts were recorded for this clonotype. V gene TRBV7-9 combines with J gene TRBJ2-3; 7 nucleotides match TRBD1. Trimming removed 5 bases from V and 2 bases from J; junction bases left unmatched: 4. CDR1 and CDR2 (germline): SEHNR, FQNEAQ (reference sequence). The CDR3 has 14 residues. The CDR3 region has the DNA TGTGCCAGCAGCCGAGGACAGGTCACAGATACGCAGTATTTT. Amino acid sequence: CASSRGQVTDTQYF.

This clonotype was counted a few times. J is TRBJ1-5 and V is TRBV27; no clear D. The germline CDR1 and CDR2 sequences are MNHEY and SMNVEV (reference sequence). The CDR3 has 12 amino acids. V gave up 6 bases and J gave up 3 bases, with 6 bases separating them. This CDR3 reads CASSRPNQPQHF. The CDR3 DNA is TGTGCCAGCAGCCGCCCCAATCAGCCCCAGCATTTT.

This clonotype was counted between two and nine times. The gene calls are TRBV5-1 and TRBJ2-2; D perhaps matches TRBD2 (5 bases). Trimming removed 2 bases at V and 1 base at J, with 9 bases between. The germline V gene has CDR1 SGHRS and CDR2 YFSETQ. This CDR3 region has 15 residues. The CDR3 nucleotides read TGCGCCAGCAGCTTATCAGCGGTGAACACCGGGGAGCTGTTTTTT. Its protein is CASSLSAVNTGELFF.

In this sample, this clonotype turned up a few times. The V call is TRBV10-3, the J call TRBJ1-1; 11 positions match TRBD1. CDR3 length: 15 residues. CDR1 and CDR2 from the germline V gene are ENHRY and SYGVKD. Germline trimming cut 6 bases from V and 0 bases from J; bases unmatched to any gene: 3. CDR3 nucleotide sequence: TGTGCCATCAGGGACAGGGGGCTCATGAACACTGAAGCTTTCTTT. This encodes CAIRDRGLMNTEAFF.

This chain links TRBV20-1 with TRBJ2-1; 9 nucleotides match TRBD1. Germline lookup yields CDR1 DFQATT and CDR2 SNEGSKA (reference sequence). The ends lost 5 bases at V and 3 bases at J; junction bases unmatched: 11. The CDR3 spans 16 residues. DNA for the CDR3: TGCAGTGCTCGGCTTCCGAGGACAGGGGACTACAATGAGCAGTTCTTC. Protein: CSARLPRTGDYNEQFF.

The chain is built from TRBV6-2 or TRBV6-3 and TRBJ1-2; D is uncertain. There are 11 residues in the CDR3. The germline V gene has CDR1 MNHEY and CDR2 SVGEGT. Trimming removed 8 bases from V and 3 bases from J, with 7 bases in between. CDR3 region: CASLQDYGYTF. The CDR3 DNA sequence: TGTGCCAGCCTCCAGGACTATGGCTACACCTTC.